This T cell receptor beta chain was retrieved from a study of shared clonotypes between healthy human individuals. Germline assignment: CDR1 MDHEN and CDR2 SYDVKM. The CDR3 spans 17 residues. V lost 8 bases to trimming and J lost 2 bases, with 22 bases between them. Method: immunoSEQ multiplex PCR; TCRdb's copy keeps in-frame clones and lacks some. This repertoire shows under 2,000,000 clones, approximately 94% found once; its top ten account for more than 0.95%. Terminally differentiated effector memory CD45RA+ cells were excluded from the naive CD8 cells, which were CD45RO-negative and positively selected for CCR7.

This sequence originates from a man aged 18 to 35 in good health. V usage is TRBV28 and J usage is TRBJ2-1; tentatively, D is TRBD1 (6 bases). Material for sequencing was naive CD8+ T cells sorted from blood. The CDR3 sequence is CASGGPGTITPYNEQFF. The CDR3 nucleotides are TGTGCCAGCGGGGGCCCCGGGACAATCACACCCTACAATGAGCAGTTCTTC.